This TCR beta chain stems from a study of T cell responses to AZD1222 COVID-19 vaccine. Findings and caveats of the study: Reports indicate that nearly half of spike-specific TCRs are directed at unmutated variant regions. Donor demographics were predominantly white British with a female majority; clonal diversity may be underestimated.

With 0 bases removed from V and 2 bases from J, the gap between germline ends came to 14 bases. CDR1 and CDR2 from the germline V gene are KGHSH and LQKENI. This CDR3 is 17 amino acids long. The repertoire was sequenced with immunoSEQ multiplex PCR; TCRdb's copy has only in-frame clones and lacks some. Of 100,000 or so clones listed, nearly 90% were seen once; the top ten hold 10% to 15%. Comments on this clone: Antigen specificity is unknown.

This clonotype originated in an adult in good health. Sequences were derived from peripheral blood, sampled on day 0 of AZD1222 vaccination. The chain is built from TRBV18 and TRBJ1-3, with D maybe TRBD1 (5 bases). This chain's CDR3 is CASSPPGGREAGNTIYF. DNA of the CDR3: TGTGCCAGCTCACCACCGGGCGGCAGGGAAGCTGGAAACACCATATATTTT.